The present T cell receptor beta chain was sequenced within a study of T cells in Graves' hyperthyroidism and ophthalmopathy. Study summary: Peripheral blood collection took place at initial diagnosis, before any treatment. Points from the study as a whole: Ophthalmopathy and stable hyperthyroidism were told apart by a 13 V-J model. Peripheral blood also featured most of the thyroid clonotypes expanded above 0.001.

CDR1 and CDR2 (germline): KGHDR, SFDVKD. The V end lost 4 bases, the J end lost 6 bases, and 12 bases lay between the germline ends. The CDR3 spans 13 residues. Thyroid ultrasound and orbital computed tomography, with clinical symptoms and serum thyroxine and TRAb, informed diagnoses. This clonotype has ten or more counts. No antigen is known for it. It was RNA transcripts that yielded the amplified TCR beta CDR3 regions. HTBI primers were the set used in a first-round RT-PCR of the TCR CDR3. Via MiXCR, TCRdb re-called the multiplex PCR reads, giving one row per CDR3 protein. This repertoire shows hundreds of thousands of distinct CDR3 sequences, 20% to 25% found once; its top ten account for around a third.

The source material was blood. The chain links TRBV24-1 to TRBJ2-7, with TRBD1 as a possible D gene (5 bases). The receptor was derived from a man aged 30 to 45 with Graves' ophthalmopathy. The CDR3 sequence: CATSDQQDGEQYF. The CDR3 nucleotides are TGTGCCACCAGTGACCAACAGGACGGCGAGCAGTACTTC.